This T cell receptor beta chain comes out of a study of PD-L1 blockade in urothelial cancer. As for this clone: Its target is not known.

The CDR3 contains 15 residues. Trimming cost V 3 bases and J 7 bases, with 15 bases left between them. Per germline, CDR1 MDHEN and CDR2 SYDVKM. Study-level findings and limits: By 3 weeks, tumor-associated blood clones had expanded more in durable-benefit patients.

Stated time point: pretreatment peripheral blood. Clones were sequenced by immunoSEQ multiplex PCR, and TCRdb holds only the in-frame ones, with some missing. The sample has around 40,000 clones; approximately 89% are singletons. Source: PBMCs, taken around atezolizumab (anti-PD-L1) treatment. This receptor was obtained from an older woman with urothelial cancer. The gene calls are TRBV28 and TRBJ1-4; D possibly corresponds to TRBD1 (6 bases). CDR3 DNA sequence: TGTGCCAGCAGTTTTCAACAGGGACGGGGTGAAAAACTGTTTTTT. The encoded protein is CASSFQQGRGEKLFF.